These 14 T cell receptor beta chains share one sample of origin, sequenced in a study of Tregs in tolerant kidney transplant recipients. Assay used: immunoSEQ multiplex PCR; TCRdb lists only in-frame clones, some missing. This table holds under 55,000 clones. The input for sequencing was CD4+ T cells from blood, taken before the transplant. Receptor source: a human donor who received a combined kidney and bone marrow transplant.

In regard to this clone: Read coverage stops 3 residues before the CDR3 terminus; the germline J gene supplies the remainder. The chain is built from TRBV19 and TRBJ1-5, with a tentative D call TRBD1 (6 bases). The CDR3 is 18 amino acids. Germline V gene sequence: CDR1 LNHDA, CDR2 SQIVND (reference sequence). V lost 4 bases and J 0 bases, leaving 19 bases between the germline ends. CDR3 bases read: TGTGCCAGTAGTACCCTGAACGACAGGATGAATAGCAATCAGCCC. Protein product: CASSTLNDRMNSNQP. The entire CDR3 protein reads CASSTLNDRMNSNQPQHF.

On this clone: The CDR3 goes on 3 residues after the read ends, and that part is filled in from the germline J gene. The rearrangement links TRBV20-1 to TRBJ1-1, with D possibly being TRBD1 (6 bases). The germline V gene has CDR1 DFQATT and CDR2 SNEGSKA (reference sequence). The CDR3 has 15 residues. The ends were cut back, 5 bases at V and 5 bases at J, with 21 bases in the middle. CDR3 residues: CSAPVGGQWNTEAFF. Incomplete CDR3 DNA: TGCAGTGCTCCTGTCGGGGGGCAGTGGAATACTGAA.

Details on this clone: With the read ending 3 residues before the CDR3 end, the germline J gene is used to fill in that end. The rearrangement joins TRBV2 to TRBJ1-1, with TRBD1 as a possible D gene (5 bases). The germline V gene encodes CDR1 SNHLY and CDR2 FYNNEI. The CDR3 contains 14 residues. Trimming shortened V by 6 bases and J by 4 bases, and 15 bases separated the two germline ends. CDR3 amino acids: CASRITQGGTEAFF. Partial CDR3 DNA: TGTGCCAGCAGGATAACCCAGGGAGGCACTGAA.

Points on this clone: The CDR3 end lies 3 residues beyond the end of the read and is filled in from the germline J gene. The rearrangement uses TRBV5-1 and TRBJ1-3; possible D gene TRBD1, 6 bases. V was pared by 2 bases and J by 4 bases, with 10 bases between. The CDR3 contains 14 residues. Germline CDR1 is SGHRS and CDR2 is YFSETQ. Incomplete CDR3 DNA: TGCGCCAGCAGCTTAGAAGGACAGGGAAACACC. Translating it yields CASSLEGQGNT. The CDR3 in full is CASSLEGQGNTIYF.

Concerning this clone itself: The read terminates 3 residues before the CDR3 end, so the remaining end is supplied by the germline J gene. V and J are TRBV7-9 and TRBJ1-6; no definite D call. This CDR3 has 13 amino acids. Germline CDR1 SEHNR, CDR2 FQNEAQ (reference sequence). Trimming shortened V by 1 base and J by 7 bases, and 5 bases separated the two germline ends. CDR3 bases read: TGTGCCAGCAGCTTAGAAGGGAATTCACCC. This encodes CASSLEGNSP. The complete CDR3 protein is CASSLEGNSPLHF.

To note about this clone: Read coverage stops 3 residues before the CDR3 terminus; the germline J gene supplies the remainder. The chain combines TRBV7-7 with TRBJ2-1; the D is unclear. The CDR3 sequence is 13 residues long. CDR1 and CDR2 from the germline V gene are SSHAT and FNYEAQ (reference sequence). The ends were cut back, 2 bases at V and 6 bases at J, with 8 bases in the middle. CDR3 bases read: TGTGCCAGCAGCTTAAAAGGCGGCAATGAG. This translates into CASSLKGGNE. The CDR3 in full is CASSLKGGNEQFF.

Note on this clone: The read stops 3 residues short of the end of the CDR3; the missing end is completed from the germline J gene. The J gene is TRBJ2-1, the V gene TRBV20-1, with 9 bases aligning to TRBD2. The V gene end was trimmed by 4 bases and the J gene end by 6 bases; junction bases not matched to a gene: 10. CDR1 and CDR2 (germline): DFQATT, SNEGSKA (reference sequence). CDR3 length: 15 amino acids. The sequenced part of the CDR3 DNA is TGCAGTGCTACCCCTTCGGCGGGGGGGGTCAATGAG. Translation gives CSATPSAGGVNE. In full, the CDR3 reads CSATPSAGGVNEQFF.

About this clone: The CDR3 goes on 3 residues after the read ends, and that part is filled in from the germline J gene. This chain joins TRBV5-1 and TRBJ1-2, with 10 bases fitting TRBD1. CDR1 and CDR2 from the germline V gene are SGHRS and YFSETQ. The V and J ends lost 2 bases and 7 bases, in that order; junction bases with no gene match: 11. The CDR3 is 16 amino acids. The covered CDR3 bases are TGCGCCAGCAGCTTTTACATGACAGGGGGCGCGGGTGGC. Residues: CASSFYMTGGAGG. The entire CDR3 protein is CASSFYMTGGAGGYTF.

Concerning this clone itself: With the read ending 3 residues before the CDR3 end, the germline J gene is used to fill in that end. This sequence joins TRBV18 and TRBJ1-5; D perhaps matches TRBD1 (5 bases). Per germline, CDR1 KGHSH and CDR2 LQKENI. This CDR3 region has 15 residues. With 3 bases removed from V and 7 bases from J, the gap between germline ends came to 16 bases. CDR3 sequence: CASSPRREGSQPQHF. The DNA read from the CDR3 is TGTGCCAGCTCACCCCGTCGGGAGGGGTCACAGCCC.

As concerns this clone: The read comes to an end 3 residues before the CDR3 does, leaving the germline J gene to fill in the end. The chain is built from TRBV7-2 and TRBJ1-1, with unresolved D. Germline assignment: CDR1 SGHTA and CDR2 FQGNSA. V lost 8 bases to trimming and J lost 1 base, with 17 bases between them. This CDR3 is 15 amino acids long. CDR3 DNA (partial): TGTGCCAGCGTCCTTGGGTACAGCAAGAACACTGAA. Protein sequence: CASVLGYSKNTE. The CDR3 in full is CASVLGYSKNTEAFF.

With respect to this clone: The CDR3 end falls 3 residues outside the read, so it is completed with the germline J gene. The J gene is TRBJ1-2, the V gene TRBV6-2 or TRBV6-3, with 7 nucleotides matching TRBD1. Per the germline V gene, CDR1 is MNHEY and CDR2 is SVGEGT. The CDR3 length is 14 residues. Trimming cost V 5 bases and J 7 bases; bases outside gene matches: 10. The sequenced part of the CDR3 DNA is TGTGCCAGCAGTCTCCGGAACAGGGGAACTGGC. Translating gives CASSLRNRGTG. The entire CDR3 protein reads CASSLRNRGTGYTF.

Comments on this clone: With the read ending 3 residues before the CDR3 end, the germline J gene is used to fill in that end. This chain connects TRBV6-2 or TRBV6-3 to TRBJ2-1; a possible D gene is TRBD1 (5 bases). Germline lookup yields CDR1 MNHEY and CDR2 SVGEGT. V was clipped by 5 bases and J by 0 bases, with 11 bases between them. CDR3 length: 15 amino acids. The CDR3 is CASSAPGFSYNEQFF. The CDR3 bases that were read are TGTGCCAGCAGTGCCCCAGGGTTCTCCTACAATGAG.

About this clone itself: Read sequence stops 3 residues before the CDR3 end, and the germline J gene provides the missing end. This sequence joins TRBV7-9 and TRBJ2-5; D not certain. CDR3 size: 13 residues. From germline, CDR1 is SEHNR and CDR2 FQNEAQ (reference sequence). Trimming stripped 2 bases from V and 4 bases from J, with 8 bases between. The CDR3 DNA, read in part, is TGTGCCAGCAGCTTACTGGCCCCAGAGACC. It encodes CASSLLAPET. The full CDR3 is CASSLLAPETQYF.

The sequenced part of the CDR3 DNA is TGTGCCAGCAGCCGGACACCCAATCAGCCC. This translates into CASSRTPNQP. The complete CDR3 sequence is CASSRTPNQPQHF. This sequence joins TRBV7-2 and TRBJ1-5, with D tentatively TRBD1 (5 bases). The CDR3 goes on 3 residues after the read ends, and that part is filled in from the germline J gene. This CDR3 contains 13 residues. CDR1 and CDR2 (germline): SGHTA, FQGNSA. Trimming stripped 5 bases from V and 3 bases from J, with 8 bases between.